Given below is one T cell receptor beta chain in context. This record belongs to a study of blood T cell repertoires in COVID-19. About the study: The United States, Italy and Spain provided the acute and convalescent COVID-19 samples. T cells, B-cell-depleted T cells, or PBMCs supplied cDNA or gDNA.

Original analysis: Nucleated cell number was recorded as an estimate derived from reference gene primer amplification. TCRdb's copy holds only in-frame clones and misses some; the assay was immunoSEQ multiplex PCR. The DNA gave D and trimming, while V, J and clone size come from that table. Among tens of thousands of clones, 75% to 95% were seen once, and the ten largest hold roughly 9%. Germline loops: CDR1 SNHLY, CDR2 FYNNEI. Trimming shortened V by 7 bases and J by 7 bases, and 10 bases separated the two germline ends. There are 12 residues in the CDR3. This clonotype was sampled from a human donor in a cohort sampled during active COVID-19. The gene calls are TRBV2 and TRBJ2-2; D gene ambiguous. The source material was peripheral blood. In nucleotides, the CDR3 is TGTGCCAGCACCCCGACGGGCGGGGAGCTGTTTTTT. It codes for CASTPTGGELFF.